One and the same sample provided the 5 T cell receptor beta chains below, sequenced in a study of blood T cell repertoires in COVID-19. The protocol was immunoSEQ multiplex PCR, while the TCRdb copy is restricted to in-frame clones and leaves out a portion. This sample carries about 310,000 clones, around 91% of them seen once, and the ten largest clones take roughly a tenth. The sample comprised PBMCs or T cells enriched from blood (not recorded which). All receptors come from a woman in her thirties or forties who had recovered from COVID-19.

This rearrangement joins TRBV6-5 to TRBJ1-2; possible D gene TRBD1, 5 bases. Germline CDR1 is MNHEY and CDR2 is SVGAGI. This CDR3 has 13 amino acids. Trimming shortened V by 0 bases and J by 8 bases, and 10 bases separated the two germline ends. CDR3 in DNA: TGTGCCAGCAGTTACTCGACAGCCGGAGGCTACACCTTC. Amino acids: CASSYSTAGGYTF.

This clone was detected once. The chain employs TRBV2 and TRBJ1-2; tentatively, D is TRBD1 (6 bases). CDR1 and CDR2 from the germline V gene are SNHLY and FYNNEI. With 7 bases removed from V and 4 bases from J, the gap between germline ends came to 10 bases. The CDR3 loop spans 12 amino acids. CDR3 region: CASILQGYGYTF. DNA of the CDR3: TGTGCCAGCATTTTACAGGGCTATGGCTACACCTTC. Full variable domain (rest looked up from reference TRBV2 and TRBJ1-2): EPEVTQTPSHQVTQMGQEVILRCVPISNHLYFYWYRQILGQKVEFLVSFYNNEISEKSEIFDDQFSVERPDGSNFTLKIRSTKLEDSAMYFCASILQGYGYTFGSGTRLTVV.

The V call is TRBV2, the J call TRBJ2-1; 11 positions match TRBD2. Germline trimming cut 2 bases from V and 5 bases from J; bases unmatched to any gene: 8. The germline gives CDR1 SNHLY, CDR2 FYNNEI. This CDR3 is 17 amino acids long. CDR3 loop: CASSETKGTSGHNEQFF. The CDR3 bases are TGTGCCAGCAGTGAAACTAAGGGGACTAGCGGCCACAATGAGCAGTTCTTC.

In this sample, this clone turned up a few times. This chain links TRBV28 with TRBJ1-2; D gene ambiguous. V was trimmed by 6 bases and J by 2 bases, leaving 7 bases between them. Germline lookup yields CDR1 MDHEN and CDR2 SYDVKM. This CDR3 is built from 12 residues. The DNA for the CDR3 is TGTGCCAGCAGGTCCATCAACTATGGCTACACCTTC. This gives the protein CASRSINYGYTF.

The genes are TRBV12-3 or TRBV12-4 and TRBJ1-4, with TRBD1 matching over 8 bases. The length of the CDR3 is 13 residues. The V and J ends lost 4 bases and 8 bases, in that order; junction bases with no gene match: 3. In nucleotides, the CDR3 is TGTGCCAGCAGTTGGGGGACAGGAGAAAAACTGTTTTTT. Amino acids: CASSWGTGEKLFF.